This record covers a single TCR beta chain. This table comes from immunoSEQ multiplex PCR, and its TCRdb copy is limited to in-frame clones, with some not included. The data hold 81,000 or so clones, with around 85% observed a single time. This CDR3 is 16 amino acids long. The V gene end was trimmed by 0 bases and the J gene end by 9 bases; junction bases not matched to a gene: 10. The germline gives CDR1 SGHAT, CDR2 FQNNGV. The data were obtained in a study of blood T cell repertoires in COVID-19. Study-level information: From T cells, B-cell-depleted T cells, or PBMCs came the material, which was cDNA or gDNA.

A Seattle source enrolled patients during active infection and followed them longitudinally. The sequenced sample was peripheral blood. This sequence originates from a middle-aged man with COVID-19, enrolled during active disease. This rearrangement joins TRBV11-2 to TRBJ2-7, with 11 bases that match TRBD2. The CDR3, as DNA: TGTGCCAGCAGCTTAGACCCCGGGACTAGCGGTTCTTGGCAGTACTTC. It is translated as CASSLDPGTSGSWQYF.